One and the same sample provided the 19 T cell receptor beta chains below, sequenced in a study of shared clonotypes between healthy human individuals. Assay used: immunoSEQ multiplex PCR; TCRdb lists only in-frame clones, some missing. There are approximately 2,200,000 clones in the sample; 85% to 95% occur only once, and 1.5% to 2% lies in the top ten. Naive CD8 cells, CD45RO-negative and positively selected for CCR7, excluded terminally differentiated effector memory CD45RA+ cells. The specimen sequenced was naive CD8+ T cells from PBMCs. These TCRs come from a man between 18 and 35 years old in good health. Some clones in this sample may be carry-over from other donors' samples.

This chain links TRBV7-8 with TRBJ2-7, with D maybe TRBD1 (5 bases). V was clipped by 1 base and J by 5 bases, with 12 bases between them. CDR1 and CDR2 (germline): SGHVS, FQNEAQ. The length of the CDR3 is 14 residues. CDR3 amino acids: CASSLGPGMNEQYF. The CDR3 nucleotides read TGTGCCAGCAGCTTAGGACCAGGGATGAACGAGCAGTACTTC.

The chain couples TRBV2 to TRBJ2-5; D unresolved. The germline gives CDR1 SNHLY, CDR2 FYNNEI. This CDR3 is built from 14 residues. V lost 9 bases to trimming and J lost 3 bases, with 17 bases between them. Here the CDR3 DNA reads TGTGCCAGAACGCGACTCGGTTCGAAAGAGACCCAGTACTTC. Its protein is CARTRLGSKETQYF. Complete variable domain (other parts from reference TRBV2 and TRBJ2-5): EPEVTQTPSHQVTQMGQEVILRCVPISNHLYFYWYRQILGQKVEFLVSFYNNEISEKSEIFDDQFSVERPDGSNFTLKIRSTKLEDSAMYFCARTRLGSKETQYFGPGTRLLVL.

The chain is built from TRBV6-6 and TRBJ2-7; TRBD1 matches 7 bases. The CDR3 is made up of 13 amino acids. V lost 6 bases to trimming and J lost 6 bases; unmatched junction nucleotides: 8. Per the germline V gene, CDR1 is MNHNY and CDR2 is SVGAGI (reference sequence). The CDR3 loop is CASSSGWDSEQYF. DNA of the CDR3: TGTGCCAGCAGCTCCGGTTGGGACAGCGAGCAGTACTTC.

This clone was seen only once. The chain carries TRBV27 and TRBJ2-1; 8 bases map to TRBD2. The CDR3 has 15 amino acids. CDR1 is MNHEY and CDR2 is SMNVEV in the germline V gene (reference sequence). V dropped 2 bases and J dropped 7; count of bases not matched to a gene: 7. CDR3 region: CASSLLAGLGNEQFF. As DNA, the CDR3 is TGTGCCAGCAGTTTACTAGCGGGCCTTGGGAATGAGCAGTTCTTC.

The chain employs TRBV6-5 and TRBJ1-1; no reliable D call. Trimming cost V 2 bases and J 1 base, with 8 bases left between them. CDR3 length: 14 amino acids. Germline V gives CDR1 MNHEY, CDR2 SVGAGI. Written as DNA, the CDR3 is TGTGCCAGCAGTTACCACGGGAAGAACACTGAAGCTTTCTTT. Translated: CASSYHGKNTEAFF.

V usage is TRBV7-9 and J usage is TRBJ2-7; 7 positions agree with TRBD1. The CDR3 is made up of 14 amino acids. The V gene's germline CDR1 is SEHNR and CDR2 FQNEAQ (reference sequence). V was pared by 6 bases and J by 3 bases, with 8 bases of the junction left unmatched. For the CDR3, the DNA is TGTGCCAGCAGTAGACAGGGAGTGGTCTACGAGCAGTACTTC. This encodes CASSRQGVVYEQYF.

This sequence joins TRBV10-2 and TRBJ2-7; D uncertain. The CDR3 loop spans 10 amino acids. V was clipped by 2 bases and J by 7 bases, with 3 bases between them. Germline loops: CDR1 WSHSY, CDR2 SAAADI. CDR3 coding DNA: TGCGCCAGCAGTGAGAGGGAGCAGTACTTC. Translating gives CASSEREQYF.

The CDR3 sequence: CASSLEAGVTEAFF. The DNA for the CDR3 is TGTGCCAGCAGCTTGGAGGCAGGGGTGACTGAAGCTTTCTTT. This chain uses TRBV5-4 with TRBJ1-1; D may be TRBD1 (6 bases). Germline CDR1 SGHNT, CDR2 YYREEE (reference sequence). The CDR3 contains 14 residues. Trimming removed 0 bases from V and 5 bases from J, with 11 bases in between.

A note on this clone: The sample holds other DNA sequences that translate to the same CDR3. V gene TRBV28 combines with J gene TRBJ2-1; D is unclear. The V gene lost 6 bases and the J gene lost 0 bases, with 6 bases spanning the gap. Germline V lookup: CDR1 MDHEN, CDR2 SYDVKM. This CDR3 is 13 amino acids long. The CDR3: CASSRSSYNEQFF. The CDR3, as DNA: TGTGCCAGCAGCCGGAGCTCCTACAATGAGCAGTTCTTC.

In its sample, this clone was seen once. The genes are TRBV18 and TRBJ2-4; no reliable D call. The CDR3 consists of 14 residues. Deletions cut 1 base from V and 5 bases from J, with 9 bases between. Germline CDR1 KGHSH, CDR2 LQKENI. For the CDR3, the DNA is TGTGCCAGCTCACCACGGCCAGATGAAAACATTCAGTACTTC. Translation gives CASSPRPDENIQYF.

This chain joins TRBV6-5 and TRBJ1-2; 7 bases are shared with TRBD1. The V gene's germline CDR1 is MNHEY and CDR2 SVGAGI. Germline trimming cut 5 bases from V and 0 bases from J; bases unmatched to any gene: 6. The CDR3 is made up of 15 amino acids. CDR3 in DNA: TGTGCCAGCAGTCACCGGGACAGAGCTAACTATGGCTACACCTTC. It is translated as CASSHRDRANYGYTF.

The chain recombines TRBV10-3 with TRBJ1-2; a possible D gene is TRBD1 (6 bases). The CDR3 has 13 amino acids. Trimming took 0 bases from V and 6 from J, leaving 8 bases between them. Germline V gives CDR1 ENHRY, CDR2 SYGVKD. For the CDR3, the DNA is TGTGCCATCAGTGAGTCGGCAGGGGATGGCTACACCTTC. It encodes CAISESAGDGYTF.

The chain employs TRBV6-5 and TRBJ1-1; D may be TRBD1 (5 bases). The germline gives CDR1 MNHEY, CDR2 SVGAGI. CDR3 length: 14 residues. The V gene lost 9 bases and the J gene lost 5 bases, with 19 bases spanning the gap. CDR3 DNA sequence: TGTGCCAGTAAAGCCGGGACCCTTACTACTGAAGCTTTCTTT. Residues: CASKAGTLTTEAFF.

V and J are TRBV5-1 and TRBJ2-7, with D perhaps matching TRBD1 or TRBD2 (5 bases each). Germline V lookup: CDR1 SGHRS, CDR2 YFSETQ. The V gene lost 5 bases and the J gene lost 12 bases, with 18 bases spanning the gap. The CDR3 has 12 residues. The CDR3 region is CASRQEPGRWYF. The CDR3 coding sequence is TGCGCCAGCAGGCAGGAACCGGGGCGGTGGTACTTC.

This rearrangement joins TRBV27 to TRBJ2-5, with D perhaps assigned TRBD1 or TRBD2 (5 bases each). Per the germline V gene, CDR1 is MNHEY and CDR2 is SMNVEV (reference sequence). The CDR3 is 16 amino acids. Trimming removed 6 bases at V and 5 bases at J, with 22 bases between. CDR3 DNA sequence: TGTGCCAGCAGGAGGGGACGGGCATCGAAGATGGAGACCCAGTACTTC. The encoded protein is CASRRGRASKMETQYF.

The chain links TRBV10-3 to TRBJ2-2; 11 bases agree with TRBD2. The CDR3 is 17 residues long. CDR1 and CDR2 from the germline V gene are ENHRY and SYGVKD. Trimming cost V 8 bases and J 6 bases; bases outside gene matches: 14. CDR3 sequence: CAIRGTSGIPTAGELFF. DNA of the CDR3: TGTGCCATCCGAGGGACTAGCGGCATTCCGACCGCCGGGGAGCTGTTTTTT.

This chain joins TRBV19 and TRBJ1-3; no reliable D call. Germline CDR1 and CDR2: LNHDA and SQIVND (reference sequence). Trimming took off 9 bases at V and 0 bases at J, with 9 bases between the two ends. This CDR3 region has 13 residues. The CDR3 DNA follows: TGTGCCAGCTACAGCTTCTCTGGAAACACCATATATTTT. Translating gives CASYSFSGNTIYF.

This clone was counted once. The chain is built from TRBV29-1 and TRBJ2-1; D perhaps matches TRBD2 (7 bases). This CDR3 comprises 12 residues. The germline gives CDR1 SQVTM, CDR2 ANQGSEA. Trimming cost V 5 bases and J 10 bases, with 15 bases left between them. As DNA, the CDR3 is TGCAGCGTTTCCGGGGGGCCATACGAGCAGTTCTTC. It is translated as CSVSGGPYEQFF.

Concerning this clone: This same CDR3 is encoded by further DNA sequences in the sample. The chain employs TRBV28 and TRBJ1-5; no firm D call. This CDR3 has 14 residues. Trimming shortened V by 3 bases and J by 1 base, and 7 bases separated the two germline ends. CDR1 MDHEN and CDR2 SYDVKM come from the germline V gene. CDR3 nucleotides: TGTGCCAGCAGTTTTTTGGGGAGCAATCAGCCCCAGCATTTT. Translated: CASSFLGSNQPQHF.